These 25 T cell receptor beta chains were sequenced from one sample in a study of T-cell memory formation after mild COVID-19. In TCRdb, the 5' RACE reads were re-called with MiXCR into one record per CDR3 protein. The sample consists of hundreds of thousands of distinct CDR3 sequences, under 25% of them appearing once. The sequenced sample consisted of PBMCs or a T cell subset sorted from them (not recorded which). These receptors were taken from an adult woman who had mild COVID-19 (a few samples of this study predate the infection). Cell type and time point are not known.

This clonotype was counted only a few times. Written as DNA, the CDR3 is TGCGCCAGCAGCTTGGGACAGGTCGGGAACATTCAGTACTTC. It is translated as CASSLGQVGNIQYF. This chain uses TRBV5-1 with TRBJ2-4; D may be TRBD1 (6 bases). V was cut by 0 bases and J by 7 bases, with 11 bases left in between. CDR1 and CDR2 from the germline V gene are SGHRS and YFSETQ. CDR3 length: 14 amino acids.

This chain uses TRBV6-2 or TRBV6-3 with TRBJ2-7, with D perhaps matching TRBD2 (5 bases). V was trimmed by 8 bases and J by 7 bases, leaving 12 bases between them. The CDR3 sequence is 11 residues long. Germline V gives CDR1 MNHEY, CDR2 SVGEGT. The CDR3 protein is CASGHGGEQYF. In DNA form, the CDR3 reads TGTGCCAGCGGGCATGGAGGTGAGCAGTACTTC.

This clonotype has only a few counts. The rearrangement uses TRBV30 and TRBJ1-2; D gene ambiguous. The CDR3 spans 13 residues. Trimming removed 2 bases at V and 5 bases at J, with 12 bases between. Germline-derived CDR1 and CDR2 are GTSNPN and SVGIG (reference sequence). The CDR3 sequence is CAWSFRMGYGYTF. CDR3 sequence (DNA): TGTGCCTGGAGTTTTCGCATGGGTTATGGCTACACCTTC.

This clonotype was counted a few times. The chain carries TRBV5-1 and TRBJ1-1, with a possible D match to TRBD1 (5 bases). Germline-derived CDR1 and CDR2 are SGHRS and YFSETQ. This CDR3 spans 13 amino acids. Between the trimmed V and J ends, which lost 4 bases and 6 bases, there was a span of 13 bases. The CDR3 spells CASSRGNSAEAFF. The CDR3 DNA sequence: TGCGCCAGCAGCAGGGGAAACAGTGCTGAAGCTTTCTTT.

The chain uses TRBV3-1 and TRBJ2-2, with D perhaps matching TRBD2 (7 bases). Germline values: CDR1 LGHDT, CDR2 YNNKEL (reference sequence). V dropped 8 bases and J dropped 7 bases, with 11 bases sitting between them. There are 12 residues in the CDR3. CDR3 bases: TGTGCCAGCGGGGGGGCCGGCGGGGAGCTGTTTTTT. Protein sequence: CASGGAGGELFF.

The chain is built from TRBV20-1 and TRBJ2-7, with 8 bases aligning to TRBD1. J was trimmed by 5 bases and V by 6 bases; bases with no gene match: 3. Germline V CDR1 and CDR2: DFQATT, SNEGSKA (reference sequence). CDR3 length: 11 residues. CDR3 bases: TGCAGTGCCCACAGGGGGAACGAGCAGTACTTC. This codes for CSAHRGNEQYF.

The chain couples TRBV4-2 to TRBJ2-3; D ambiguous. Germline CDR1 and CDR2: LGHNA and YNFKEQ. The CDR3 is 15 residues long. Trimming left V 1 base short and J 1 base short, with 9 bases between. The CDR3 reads CASSQALHGTDTQYF. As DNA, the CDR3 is TGTGCCAGCAGCCAAGCTCTCCATGGCACAGATACGCAGTATTTT.

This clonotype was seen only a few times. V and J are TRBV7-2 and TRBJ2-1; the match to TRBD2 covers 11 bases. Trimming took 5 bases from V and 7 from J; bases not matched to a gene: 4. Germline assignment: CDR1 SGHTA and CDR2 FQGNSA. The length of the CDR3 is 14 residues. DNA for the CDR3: TGTGCCAGCAGCATGACTAGCGGGGCTAATGAGCAGTTCTTC. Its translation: CASSMTSGANEQFF.

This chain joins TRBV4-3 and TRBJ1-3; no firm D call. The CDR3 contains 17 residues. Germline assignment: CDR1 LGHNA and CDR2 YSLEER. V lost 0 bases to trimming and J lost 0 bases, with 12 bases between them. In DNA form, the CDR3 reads TGCGCCAGCAGCCAAGATCTTACACCCGGCTCTGGAAACACCATATATTTT. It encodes CASSQDLTPGSGNTIYF.

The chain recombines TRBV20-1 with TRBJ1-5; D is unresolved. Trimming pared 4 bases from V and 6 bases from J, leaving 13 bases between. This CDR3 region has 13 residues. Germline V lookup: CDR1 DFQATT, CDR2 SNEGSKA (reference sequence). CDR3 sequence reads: CSAIGRSSQPQHF. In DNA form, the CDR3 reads TGCAGTGCTATAGGACGGTCCAGTCAGCCCCAGCATTTT.

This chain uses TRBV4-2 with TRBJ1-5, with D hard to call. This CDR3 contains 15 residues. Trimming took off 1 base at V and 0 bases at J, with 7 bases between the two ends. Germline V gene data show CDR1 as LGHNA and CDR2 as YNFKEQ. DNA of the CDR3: TGTGCCAGCAGCCAAGCCGACAATAGCAATCAGCCCCAGCATTTT. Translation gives CASSQADNSNQPQHF.

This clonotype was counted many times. As DNA, the CDR3 is TGTGCCAGCAGCGTATCTCCGGTATCCCCCTACGAGCAGTACTTC. Its translation: CASSVSPVSPYEQYF. The J gene is TRBJ2-7, the V gene TRBV9; no clear D gene. Germline CDR1 SGDLS, CDR2 YYNGEE. This CDR3 contains 15 residues. Trimming removed 1 base at V and 2 bases at J, with 13 bases between.

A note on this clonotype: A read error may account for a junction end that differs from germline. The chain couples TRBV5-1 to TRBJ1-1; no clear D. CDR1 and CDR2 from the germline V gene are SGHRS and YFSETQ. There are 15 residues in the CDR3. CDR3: CAISLVGVGDTEAFF. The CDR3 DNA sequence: TGCGCCATCAGCTTGGTGGGAGTTGGTGACACTGAAGCTTTCTTT.

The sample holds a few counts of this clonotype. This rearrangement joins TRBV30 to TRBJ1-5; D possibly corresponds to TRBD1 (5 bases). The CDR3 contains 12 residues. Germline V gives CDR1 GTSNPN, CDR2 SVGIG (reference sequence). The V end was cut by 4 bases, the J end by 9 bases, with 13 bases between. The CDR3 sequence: CAWTDGQRPQHF. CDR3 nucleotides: TGTGCCTGGACGGACGGACAACGGCCCCAGCATTTT.

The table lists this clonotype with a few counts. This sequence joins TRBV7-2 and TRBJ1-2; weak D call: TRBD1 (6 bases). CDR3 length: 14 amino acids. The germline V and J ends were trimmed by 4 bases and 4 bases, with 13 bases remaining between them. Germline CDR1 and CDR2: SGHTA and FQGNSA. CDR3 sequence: CASSYGGRGYGYTF. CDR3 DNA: TGTGCCAGCAGCTACGGGGGGCGAGGCTATGGCTACACCTTC.

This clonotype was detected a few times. The CDR3 spells CASSVGERFSPLHF. The CDR3 DNA follows: TGTGCCAGCAGCGTAGGGGAGAGGTTTTCACCCCTCCACTTT. J is TRBJ1-6 and V is TRBV9; no clear D. The CDR3 length is 14 residues. Germline-derived CDR1 and CDR2 are SGDLS and YYNGEE. V lost 0 bases to trimming and J lost 9 bases, with 10 bases between them.

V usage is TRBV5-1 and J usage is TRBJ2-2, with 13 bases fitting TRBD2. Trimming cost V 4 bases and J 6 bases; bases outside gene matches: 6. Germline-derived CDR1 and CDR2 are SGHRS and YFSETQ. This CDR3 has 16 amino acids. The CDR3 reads CASSGGLAGASGELFF. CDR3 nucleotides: TGCGCCAGCAGCGGCGGACTAGCGGGAGCTTCCGGGGAGCTGTTTTTT.

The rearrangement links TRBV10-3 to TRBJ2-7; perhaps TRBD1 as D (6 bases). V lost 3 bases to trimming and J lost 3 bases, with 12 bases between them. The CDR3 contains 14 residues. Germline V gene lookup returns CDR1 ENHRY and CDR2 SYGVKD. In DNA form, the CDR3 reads TGTGCCATCAGTGACCGGGACAAAGGCTACGAGCAGTACTTC. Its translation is CAISDRDKGYEQYF.

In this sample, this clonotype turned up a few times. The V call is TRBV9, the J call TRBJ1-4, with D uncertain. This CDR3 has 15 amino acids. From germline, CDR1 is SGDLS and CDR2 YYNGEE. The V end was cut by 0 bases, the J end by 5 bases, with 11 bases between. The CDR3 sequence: CASSVVGERNEKLFF. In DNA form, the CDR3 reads TGTGCCAGCAGCGTAGTTGGTGAGCGGAATGAAAAACTGTTTTTT.

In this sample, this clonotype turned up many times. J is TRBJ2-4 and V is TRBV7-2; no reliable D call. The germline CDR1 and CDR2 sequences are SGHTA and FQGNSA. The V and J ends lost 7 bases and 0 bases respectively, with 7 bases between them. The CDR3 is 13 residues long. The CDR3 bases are TGTGCCAGCACAGGCTTAGCCAAAAACATTCAGTACTTC. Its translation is CASTGLAKNIQYF.

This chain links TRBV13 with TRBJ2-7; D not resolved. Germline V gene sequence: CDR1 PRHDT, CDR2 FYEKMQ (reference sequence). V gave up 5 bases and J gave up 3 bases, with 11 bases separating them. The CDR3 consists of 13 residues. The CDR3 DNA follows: TGTGCCAGCAGCAGAGCGAGGTGCTACGAGCAGTACTTC. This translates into CASSRARCYEQYF.

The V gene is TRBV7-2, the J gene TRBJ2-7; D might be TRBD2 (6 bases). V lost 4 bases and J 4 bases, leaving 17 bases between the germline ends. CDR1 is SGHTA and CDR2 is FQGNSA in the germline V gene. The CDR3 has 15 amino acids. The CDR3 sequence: CASSYDSRGRYEQYF. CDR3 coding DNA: TGTGCCAGCAGCTATGACTCCCGGGGGAGATACGAGCAGTACTTC.

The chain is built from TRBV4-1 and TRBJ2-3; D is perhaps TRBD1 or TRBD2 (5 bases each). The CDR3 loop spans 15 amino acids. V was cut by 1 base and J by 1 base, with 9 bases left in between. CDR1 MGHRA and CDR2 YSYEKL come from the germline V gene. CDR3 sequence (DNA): TGCGCCAGCAGCCAAGTCGGGGCGGGCACAGATACGCAGTATTTT. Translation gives CASSQVGAGTDTQYF.

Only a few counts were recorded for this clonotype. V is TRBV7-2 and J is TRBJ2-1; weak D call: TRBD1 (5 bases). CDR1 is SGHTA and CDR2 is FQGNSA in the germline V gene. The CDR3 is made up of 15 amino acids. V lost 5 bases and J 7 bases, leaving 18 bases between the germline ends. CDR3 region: CASSALLGVRNEQFF. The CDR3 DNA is TGTGCCAGCAGCGCCCTATTAGGGGTACGGAATGAGCAGTTCTTC.

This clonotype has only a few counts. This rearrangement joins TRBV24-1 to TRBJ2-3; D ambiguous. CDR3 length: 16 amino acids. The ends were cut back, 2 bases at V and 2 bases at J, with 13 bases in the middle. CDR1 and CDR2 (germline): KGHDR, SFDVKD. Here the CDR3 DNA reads TGTGCCACCAGTGATTCCCCATGGCCAGACACAGATACGCAGTATTTT. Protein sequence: CATSDSPWPDTDTQYF.